The clone carrying this TCR beta chain came up a few times. The entry originates in a study of tumor-infiltrating lymphocytes in oesophageal squamous cell carcinoma. TCRdb re-derived calls from the PCR reads in MiXCR, one entry per CDR3 protein. The table includes about 10,000 distinct CDR3 sequences, about 55% detected once. This CDR3 spans 16 amino acids. Germline values: CDR1 SGHTA, CDR2 FQGNSA. Losses at the gene ends were 5 bases for V and 2 bases for J; bases not matched to a gene: 6. The sequence was collected from a male donor with esophageal squamous cell carcinoma. This chain uses TRBV7-2 with TRBJ2-3; 11 nucleotides match TRBD2. Sequenced material: esophageal tumor tissue. CDR3 region: CASSPTSGANTDTQYF. The CDR3 nucleotides read TGTGCCAGCAGCCCGACTAGCGGGGCAAACACAGATACGCAGTATTTT.